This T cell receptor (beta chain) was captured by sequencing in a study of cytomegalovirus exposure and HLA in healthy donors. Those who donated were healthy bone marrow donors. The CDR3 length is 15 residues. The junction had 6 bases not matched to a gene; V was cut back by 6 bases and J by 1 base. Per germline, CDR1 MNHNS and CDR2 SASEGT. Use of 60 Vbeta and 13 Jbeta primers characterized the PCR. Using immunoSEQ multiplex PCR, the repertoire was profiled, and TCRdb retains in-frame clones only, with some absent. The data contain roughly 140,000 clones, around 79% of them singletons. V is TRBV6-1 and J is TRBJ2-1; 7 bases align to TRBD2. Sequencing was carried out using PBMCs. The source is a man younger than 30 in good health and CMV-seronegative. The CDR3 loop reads CASSPTSASYNEQFF. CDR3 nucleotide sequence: TGTGCCAGCAGCCCAACTAGCGCTTCCTACAATGAGCAGTTCTTC.